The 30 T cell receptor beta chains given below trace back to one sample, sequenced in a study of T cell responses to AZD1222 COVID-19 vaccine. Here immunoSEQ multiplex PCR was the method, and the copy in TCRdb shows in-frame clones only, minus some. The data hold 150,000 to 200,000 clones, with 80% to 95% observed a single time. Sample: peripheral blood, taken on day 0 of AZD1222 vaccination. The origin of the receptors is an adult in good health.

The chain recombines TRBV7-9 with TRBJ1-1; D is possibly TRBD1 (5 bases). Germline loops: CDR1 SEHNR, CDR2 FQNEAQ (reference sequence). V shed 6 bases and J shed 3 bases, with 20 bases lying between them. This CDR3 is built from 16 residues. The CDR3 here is CASRPRGGNIYTEAFF. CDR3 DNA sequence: TGTGCCAGCAGACCCCGGGGGGGGAACATCTACACTGAAGCTTTCTTT.

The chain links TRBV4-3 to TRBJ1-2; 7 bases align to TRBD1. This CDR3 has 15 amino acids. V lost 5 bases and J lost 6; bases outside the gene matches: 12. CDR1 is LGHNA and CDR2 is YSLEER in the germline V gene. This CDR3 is CASSNNPTGVDGYTF. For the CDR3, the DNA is TGCGCCAGCAGCAACAATCCAACAGGGGTGGATGGCTACACCTTC.

The CDR3 coding sequence is TGTGCCAGCAGTTTATACCGCAGGGTCGGCAATCAGCCCCAGCATTTT. Its protein is CASSLYRRVGNQPQHF. The V call is TRBV28, the J call TRBJ1-5; a possible D gene is TRBD1 (5 bases). The length of the CDR3 is 16 residues. Germline V gene sequence: CDR1 MDHEN, CDR2 SYDVKM. V gave up 1 base and J gave up 2 bases, with 12 bases separating them.

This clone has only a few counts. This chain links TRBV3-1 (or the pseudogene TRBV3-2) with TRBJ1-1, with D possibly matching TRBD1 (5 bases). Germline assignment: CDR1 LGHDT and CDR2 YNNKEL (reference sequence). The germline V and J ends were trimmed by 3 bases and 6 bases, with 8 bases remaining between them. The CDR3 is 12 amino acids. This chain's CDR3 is CASSQAGPEAFF. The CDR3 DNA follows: TGTGCCAGCAGCCAGGCGGGGCCTGAAGCTTTCTTT.

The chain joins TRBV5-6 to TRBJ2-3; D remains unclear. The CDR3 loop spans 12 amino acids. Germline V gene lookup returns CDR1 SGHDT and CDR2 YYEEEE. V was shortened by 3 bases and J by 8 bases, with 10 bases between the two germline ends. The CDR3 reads CASSYPSATQYF. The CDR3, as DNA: TGTGCCAGCAGCTACCCGTCTGCTACGCAGTATTTT.

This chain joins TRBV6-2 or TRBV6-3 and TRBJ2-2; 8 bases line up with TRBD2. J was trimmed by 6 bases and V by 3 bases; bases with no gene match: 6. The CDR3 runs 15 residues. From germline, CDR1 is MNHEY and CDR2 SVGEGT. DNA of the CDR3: TGTGCCAGCAGTTATTTTAGCGGGGTCCCCGGGGAGCTGTTTTTT. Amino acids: CASSYFSGVPGELFF.

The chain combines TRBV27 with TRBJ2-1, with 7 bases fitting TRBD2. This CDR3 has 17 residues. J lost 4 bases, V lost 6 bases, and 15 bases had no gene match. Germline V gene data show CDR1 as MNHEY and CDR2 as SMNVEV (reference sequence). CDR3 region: CASRTSFGSLLYNEQFF. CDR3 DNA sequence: TGTGCCAGCAGGACTAGCTTCGGATCTCTACTGTACAATGAGCAGTTCTTC.

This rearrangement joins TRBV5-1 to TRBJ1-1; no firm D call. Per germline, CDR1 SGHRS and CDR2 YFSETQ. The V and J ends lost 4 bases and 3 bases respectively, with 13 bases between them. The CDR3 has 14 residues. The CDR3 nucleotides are TGCGCCAGCAGCCCGCGTACATCTTACACTGAAGCTTTCTTT. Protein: CASSPRTSYTEAFF. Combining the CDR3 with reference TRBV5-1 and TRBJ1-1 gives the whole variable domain KAGVTQTPRYLIKTRGQQVTLSCSPISGHRSVSWYQQTPGQGLQFLFEYFSETQRNKGNFPGRFSGRQFSNSRSEMNVSTLELGDSALYLCASSPRTSYTEAFFGQGTRLTVV.

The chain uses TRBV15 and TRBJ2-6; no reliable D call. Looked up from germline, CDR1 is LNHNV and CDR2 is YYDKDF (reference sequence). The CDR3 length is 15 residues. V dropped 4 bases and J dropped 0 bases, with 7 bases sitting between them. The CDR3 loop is CATSTRNSGANVLTF. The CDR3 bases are TGTGCCACCAGCACCAGGAACTCTGGGGCCAACGTCCTGACTTTC.

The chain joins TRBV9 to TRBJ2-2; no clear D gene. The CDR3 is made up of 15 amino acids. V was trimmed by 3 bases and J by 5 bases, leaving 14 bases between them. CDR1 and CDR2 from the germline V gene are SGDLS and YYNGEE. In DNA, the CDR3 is TGTGCCAGCAGCGACGGTCCGGGCTGGACCGGGGAGCTGTTTTTT. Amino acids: CASSDGPGWTGELFF.

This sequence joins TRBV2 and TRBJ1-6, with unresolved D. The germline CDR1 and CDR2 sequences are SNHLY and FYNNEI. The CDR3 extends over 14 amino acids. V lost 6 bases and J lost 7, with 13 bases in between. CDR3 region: CASRVQDGNSPLHF. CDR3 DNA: TGTGCCAGCAGGGTTCAAGACGGGAATTCACCCCTCCACTTT. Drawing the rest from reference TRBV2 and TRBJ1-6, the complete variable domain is EPEVTQTPSHQVTQMGQEVILRCVPISNHLYFYWYRQILGQKVEFLVSFYNNEISEKSEIFDDQFSVERPDGSNFTLKIRSTKLEDSAMYFCASRVQDGNSPLHFGNGTRLTVT.

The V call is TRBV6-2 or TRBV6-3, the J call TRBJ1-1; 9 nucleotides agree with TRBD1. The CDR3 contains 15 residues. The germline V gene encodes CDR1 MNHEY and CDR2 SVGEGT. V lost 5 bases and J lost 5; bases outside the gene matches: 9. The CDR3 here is CASSPRTGARTEAFF. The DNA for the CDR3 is TGTGCCAGCAGTCCCAGGACAGGGGCCCGGACTGAAGCTTTCTTT.

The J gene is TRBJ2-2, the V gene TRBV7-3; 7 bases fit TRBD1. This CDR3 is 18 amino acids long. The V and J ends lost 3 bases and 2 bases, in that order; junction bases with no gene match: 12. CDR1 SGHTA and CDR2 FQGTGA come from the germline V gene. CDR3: CASSLNLQGIGNTGELFF. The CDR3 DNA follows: TGTGCCAGCAGCTTGAACCTACAGGGGATTGGTAACACCGGGGAGCTGTTTTTT.

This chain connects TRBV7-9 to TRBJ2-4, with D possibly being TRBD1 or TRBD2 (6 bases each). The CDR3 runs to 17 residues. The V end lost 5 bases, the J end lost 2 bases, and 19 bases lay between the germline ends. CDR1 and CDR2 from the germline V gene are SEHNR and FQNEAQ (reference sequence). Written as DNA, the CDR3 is TGTGCCAGCAGCCCGGGGCCAGGGGAGGTGTCCAAAAACATTCAGTACTTC. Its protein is CASSPGPGEVSKNIQYF.

For the CDR3, the DNA is TGTGCCAGCGGGGACAGGGTCTACGAGCAGTACTTC. Translating gives CASGDRVYEQYF. This chain links TRBV25-1 with TRBJ2-7; the match to TRBD1 covers 9 bases. V gave up 8 bases and J gave up 3 bases; unmatched junction bases: 2. Germline values: CDR1 MGHDK, CDR2 SYGVNS. The CDR3 spans 12 residues.

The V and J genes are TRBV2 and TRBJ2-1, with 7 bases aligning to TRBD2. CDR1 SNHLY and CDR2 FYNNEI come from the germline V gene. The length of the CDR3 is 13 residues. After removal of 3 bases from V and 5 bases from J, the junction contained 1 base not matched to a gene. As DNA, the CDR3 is TGTGCCAGCAGTGATGGGGGGGACAATGAGCAGTTCTTC. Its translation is CASSDGGDNEQFF. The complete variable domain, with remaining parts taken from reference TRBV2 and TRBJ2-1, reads EPEVTQTPSHQVTQMGQEVILRCVPISNHLYFYWYRQILGQKVEFLVSFYNNEISEKSEIFDDQFSVERPDGSNFTLKIRSTKLEDSAMYFCASSDGGDNEQFFGPGTRLTVL.

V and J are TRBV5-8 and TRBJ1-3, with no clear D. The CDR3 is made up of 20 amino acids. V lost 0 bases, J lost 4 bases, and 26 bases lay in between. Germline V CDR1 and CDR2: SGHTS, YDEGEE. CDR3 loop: CASSLVGGYGRSSAGNTIYF. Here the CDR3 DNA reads TGTGCCAGCAGCTTGGTCGGCGGCTACGGACGTTCGAGTGCGGGAAACACCATATATTTT.

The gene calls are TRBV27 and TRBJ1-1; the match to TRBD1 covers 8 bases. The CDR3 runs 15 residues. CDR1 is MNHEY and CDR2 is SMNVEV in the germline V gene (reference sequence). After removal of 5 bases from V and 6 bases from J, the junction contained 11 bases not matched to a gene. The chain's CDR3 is CASSDRGITVPEAFF. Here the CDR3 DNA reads TGTGCCAGCAGTGACAGGGGAATTACAGTACCTGAAGCTTTCTTT.

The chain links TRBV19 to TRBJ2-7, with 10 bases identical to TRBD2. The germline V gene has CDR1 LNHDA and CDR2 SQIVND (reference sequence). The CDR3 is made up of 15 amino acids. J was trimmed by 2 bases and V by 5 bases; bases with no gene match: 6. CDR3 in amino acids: CASSVGLAEPYEQYF. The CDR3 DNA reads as TGTGCCAGTAGTGTCGGACTAGCGGAGCCCTACGAGCAGTACTTC.

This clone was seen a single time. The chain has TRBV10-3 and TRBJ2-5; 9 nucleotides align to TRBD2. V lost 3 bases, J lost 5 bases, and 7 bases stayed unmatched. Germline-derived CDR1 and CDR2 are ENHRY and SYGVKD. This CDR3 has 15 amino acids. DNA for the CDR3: TGTGCCATCAGTGATTCGACTAGCGGAGGGGAGACCCAGTACTTC. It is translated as CAISDSTSGGETQYF.

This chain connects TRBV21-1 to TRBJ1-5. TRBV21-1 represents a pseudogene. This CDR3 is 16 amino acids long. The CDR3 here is CASSNIDGGKHQPQHF. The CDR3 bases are TGTGCCAGCAGCAATATCGATGGAGGGAAGCATCAGCCCCAGCATTTT.

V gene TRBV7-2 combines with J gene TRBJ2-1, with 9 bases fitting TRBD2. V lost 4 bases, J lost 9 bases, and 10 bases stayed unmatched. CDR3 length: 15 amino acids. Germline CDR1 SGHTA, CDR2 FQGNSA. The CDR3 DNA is TGTGCCAGCAGCTCAGCGGGGGGCACTCTCGGTGAGCAGTTCTTC. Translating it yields CASSSAGGTLGEQFF. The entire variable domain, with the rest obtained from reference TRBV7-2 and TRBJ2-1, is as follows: GAGVSQSPSNKVTEKGKDVELRCDPISGHTALYWYRQSLGQGLEFLIYFQGNSAPDKSGLPSDRFSAERTGGSVSTLTIQRTQQEDSAVYLCASSSAGGTLGEQFFGPGTRLTVL.

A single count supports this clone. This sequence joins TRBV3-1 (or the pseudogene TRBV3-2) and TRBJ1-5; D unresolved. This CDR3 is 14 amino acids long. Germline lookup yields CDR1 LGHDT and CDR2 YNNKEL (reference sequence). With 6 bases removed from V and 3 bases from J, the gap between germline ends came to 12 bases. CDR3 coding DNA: TGTGCCAGCAGTGCCAACGCGGTCAATCAGCCCCAGCATTTT. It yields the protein CASSANAVNQPQHF.

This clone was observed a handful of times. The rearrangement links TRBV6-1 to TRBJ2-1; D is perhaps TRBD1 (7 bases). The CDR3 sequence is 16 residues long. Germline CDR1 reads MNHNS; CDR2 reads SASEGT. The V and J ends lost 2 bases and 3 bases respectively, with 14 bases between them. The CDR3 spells CASSEFEQGGYNEQFF. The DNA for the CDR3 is TGTGCCAGCAGTGAATTTGAGCAGGGGGGCTACAATGAGCAGTTCTTC.

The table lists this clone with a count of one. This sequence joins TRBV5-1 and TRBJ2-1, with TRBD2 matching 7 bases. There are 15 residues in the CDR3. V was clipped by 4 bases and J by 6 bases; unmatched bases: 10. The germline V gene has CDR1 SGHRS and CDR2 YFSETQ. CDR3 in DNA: TGCGCCAGCAGCCAAGCGGGGCTCCTGACCAATGAGCAGTTCTTC. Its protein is CASSQAGLLTNEQFF. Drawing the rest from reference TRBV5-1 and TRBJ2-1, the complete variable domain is KAGVTQTPRYLIKTRGQQVTLSCSPISGHRSVSWYQQTPGQGLQFLFEYFSETQRNKGNFPGRFSGRQFSNSRSEMNVSTLELGDSALYLCASSQAGLLTNEQFFGPGTRLTVL.

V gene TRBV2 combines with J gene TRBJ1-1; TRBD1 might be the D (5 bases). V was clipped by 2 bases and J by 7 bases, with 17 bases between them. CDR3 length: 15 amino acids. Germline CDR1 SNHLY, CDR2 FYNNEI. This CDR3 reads CASSETSGHPGEAFF. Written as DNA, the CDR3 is TGTGCCAGCAGTGAAACCTCCGGACACCCCGGTGAAGCTTTCTTT.

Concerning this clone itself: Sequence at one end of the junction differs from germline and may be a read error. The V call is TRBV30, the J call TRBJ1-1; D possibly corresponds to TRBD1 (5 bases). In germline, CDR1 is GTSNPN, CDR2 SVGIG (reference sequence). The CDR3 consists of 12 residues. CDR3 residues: CAWSRQNTEASF. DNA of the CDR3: TGTGCCTGGAGTCGACAGAACACTGAAGCTTCCTTT.

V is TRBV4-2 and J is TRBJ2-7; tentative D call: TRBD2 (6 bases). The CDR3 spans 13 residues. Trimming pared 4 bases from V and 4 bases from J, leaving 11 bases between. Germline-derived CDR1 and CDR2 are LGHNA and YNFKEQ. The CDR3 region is CASSPSRGYEQYF. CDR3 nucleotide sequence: TGTGCCAGCAGCCCCTCACGGGGGTACGAGCAGTACTTC.

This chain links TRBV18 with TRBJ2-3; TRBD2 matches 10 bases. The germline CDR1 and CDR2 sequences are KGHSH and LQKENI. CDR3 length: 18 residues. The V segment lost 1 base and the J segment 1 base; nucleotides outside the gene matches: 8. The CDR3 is CASSPRKRGGRGTDTQYF. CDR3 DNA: TGTGCCAGCTCACCACGGAAGCGGGGGGGCCGGGGCACAGATACGCAGTATTTT.

The chain's CDR3 is CATSNGQGRGTEAFF. CDR3 bases: TGTGCCACCAGTAATGGACAGGGGAGGGGAACTGAAGCTTTCTTT. The V call is TRBV24-1, the J call TRBJ1-1; TRBD1 matches 9 bases. With V trimmed by 6 bases and J by 5 bases, 9 bases remained unmatched. The CDR3 has 15 amino acids. The germline gives CDR1 KGHDR, CDR2 SFDVKD.